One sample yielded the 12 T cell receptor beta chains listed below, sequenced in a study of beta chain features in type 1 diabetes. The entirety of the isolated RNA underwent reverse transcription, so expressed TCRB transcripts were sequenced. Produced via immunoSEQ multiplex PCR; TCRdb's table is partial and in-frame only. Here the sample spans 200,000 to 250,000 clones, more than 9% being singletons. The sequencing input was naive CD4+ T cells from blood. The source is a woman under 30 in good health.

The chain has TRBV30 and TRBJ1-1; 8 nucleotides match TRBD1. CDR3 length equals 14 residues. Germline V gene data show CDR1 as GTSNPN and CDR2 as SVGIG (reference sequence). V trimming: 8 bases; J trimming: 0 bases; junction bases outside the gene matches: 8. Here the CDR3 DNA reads TGTGCCAGGCAGGGACAGGTCTTGAACACTGAAGCTTTCTTT. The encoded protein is CARQGQVLNTEAFF.

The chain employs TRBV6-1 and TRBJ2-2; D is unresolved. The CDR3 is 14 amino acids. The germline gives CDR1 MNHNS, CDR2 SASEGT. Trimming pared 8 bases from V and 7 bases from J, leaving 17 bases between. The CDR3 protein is CASCPDLMGGELFF. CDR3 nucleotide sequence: TGTGCCAGCTGCCCTGACTTGATGGGCGGGGAGCTGTTTTTT.

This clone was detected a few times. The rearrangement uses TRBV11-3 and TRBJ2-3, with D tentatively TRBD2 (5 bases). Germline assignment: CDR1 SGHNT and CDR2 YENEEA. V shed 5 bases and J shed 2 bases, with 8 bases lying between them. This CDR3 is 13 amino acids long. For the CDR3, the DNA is TGTGCCAGCAGCCGGGATTTCACAGATACGCAGTATTTT. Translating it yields CASSRDFTDTQYF.

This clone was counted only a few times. This CDR3 reads CASSPRSGQGATEAFF. CDR3 DNA sequence: TGTGCCAGCTCACCACGATCGGGACAGGGGGCTACTGAAGCTTTCTTT. The V and J genes are TRBV18 and TRBJ1-1; 12 bases line up with TRBD1. The ends lost 1 base at V and 5 bases at J; junction bases unmatched: 5. CDR1 and CDR2 (germline): KGHSH, LQKENI. The CDR3 has 16 amino acids.

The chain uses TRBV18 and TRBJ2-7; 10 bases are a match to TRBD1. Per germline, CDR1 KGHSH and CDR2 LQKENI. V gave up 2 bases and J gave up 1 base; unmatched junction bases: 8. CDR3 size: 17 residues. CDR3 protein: CASSPGTGAPKSYEQYF. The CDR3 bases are TGTGCCAGCTCACCAGGGACAGGGGCCCCTAAGTCCTACGAGCAGTACTTC. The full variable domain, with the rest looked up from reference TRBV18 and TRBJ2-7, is NAGVMQNPRHLVRRRGQEARLRCSPMKGHSHVYWYRQLPEEGLKFMVYLQKENIIDESGMPKERFSAEFPKEGPSILRIQQVVRGDSAAYFCASSPGTGAPKSYEQYFGPGTRLTVT.

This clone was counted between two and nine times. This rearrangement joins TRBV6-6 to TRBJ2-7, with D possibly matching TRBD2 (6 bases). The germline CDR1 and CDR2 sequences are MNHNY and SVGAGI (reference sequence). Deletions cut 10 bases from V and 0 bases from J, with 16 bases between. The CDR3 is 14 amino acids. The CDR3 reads CAIPGAGISYEQYF. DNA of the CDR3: TGTGCCATACCGGGTGCGGGGATCTCCTACGAGCAGTACTTC.

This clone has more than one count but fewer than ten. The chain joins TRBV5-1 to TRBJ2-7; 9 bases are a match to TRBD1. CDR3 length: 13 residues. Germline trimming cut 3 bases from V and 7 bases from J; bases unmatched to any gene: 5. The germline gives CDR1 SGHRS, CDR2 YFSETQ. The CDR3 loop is CASSSGQGVEQYF. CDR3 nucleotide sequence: TGCGCCAGCAGCTCGGGACAGGGAGTGGAGCAGTACTTC. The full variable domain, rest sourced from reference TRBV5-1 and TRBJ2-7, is KAGVTQTPRYLIKTRGQQVTLSCSPISGHRSVSWYQQTPGQGLQFLFEYFSETQRNKGNFPGRFSGRQFSNSRSEMNVSTLELGDSALYLCASSSGQGVEQYFGPGTRLTVT.

The CDR3 bases are TGTGCCAGCAGTCTGGGACAGGGGGGGATGGAAGAGCAGTACTTC. The encoded protein is CASSLGQGGMEEQYF. The chain combines TRBV6-6 with TRBJ2-7; TRBD1 matches 11 bases. The CDR3 contains 15 residues. J gave up 7 bases and V 5 bases, and 10 bases lay outside the gene matches. Germline CDR1 is MNHNY and CDR2 is SVGAGI (reference sequence).

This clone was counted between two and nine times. CDR3: CASNPGRRRPVYNEQFF. DNA of the CDR3: TGTGCCAGCAACCCCGGACGGAGGAGGCCTGTCTACAATGAGCAGTTCTTC. The chain links TRBV2 to TRBJ2-1; TRBD2 is a possible D gene (5 bases). CDR3 size: 17 residues. Germline assignment: CDR1 SNHLY and CDR2 FYNNEI. V lost 7 bases, J lost 3 bases, and 22 bases lay in between.

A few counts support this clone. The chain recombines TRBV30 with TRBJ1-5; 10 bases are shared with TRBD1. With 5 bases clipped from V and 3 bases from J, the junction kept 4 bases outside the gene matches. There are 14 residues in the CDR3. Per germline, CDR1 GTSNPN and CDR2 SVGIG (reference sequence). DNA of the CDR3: TGTGCCTGGGGGACAGGGGATTTCAATCAGCCCCAGCATTTT. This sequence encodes CAWGTGDFNQPQHF.

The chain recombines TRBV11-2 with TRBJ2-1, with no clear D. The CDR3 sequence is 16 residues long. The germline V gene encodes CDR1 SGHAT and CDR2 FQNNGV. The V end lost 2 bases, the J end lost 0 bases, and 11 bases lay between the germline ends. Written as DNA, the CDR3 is TGTGCCAGCAGCTTACTGAGGTCAAACTCCTACAATGAGCAGTTCTTC. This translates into CASSLLRSNSYNEQFF.

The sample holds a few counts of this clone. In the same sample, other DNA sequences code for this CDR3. The DNA of the CDR3 is TGTGCCACCAGCAGAGATAGAGAGACCCAGTACTTC. It codes for CATSRDRETQYF. The chain is built from TRBV15 and TRBJ2-5; D call uncertain. The CDR3 extends over 12 amino acids. Germline V gives CDR1 LNHNV, CDR2 YYDKDF (reference sequence). The V and J ends lost 0 bases and 4 bases respectively, with 3 bases between them.